This TCR beta chain was observed in a study of neurological immune-mediated disorders. The table lists this clonotype with many counts. Every sequencing run drew on 15-18 subjects and yielded over 190 million TCR-beta sequences. TCRdb called the 5' RACE reads again in MiXCR, with one record for every CDR3 protein. The table includes tens of thousands of distinct CDR3 sequences, around 14% detected once. The V end lost 4 bases, the J end lost 5 bases, and 14 bases lay between the germline ends. The CDR3 loop spans 14 amino acids. In germline, CDR1 is KGHSY, CDR2 FQNENV. This TCR came from a woman aged 45-60 years with HTLV-1-associated myelopathy (HAM/TSP). Sequenced material: PBMCs. This sequence joins TRBV16 and TRBJ2-5; D is possibly TRBD1 (6 bases). This chain's CDR3 is CASSRRQGLETQYF. CDR3 sequence (DNA): TGTGCCAGCAGCCGCCGGCAGGGGTTGGAGACCCAGTACTTC.